This TCR beta chain emerged from a study of cytomegalovirus exposure and HLA in healthy donors. The PCR used 60 Vbeta and 13 Jbeta primers. The assay was immunoSEQ multiplex PCR, and TCRdb's table has in-frame clones only and misses some. The sample comprises around 150,000 clones, 75% to 80% of which are singletons, and 2% to 2.5% rests with the top ten. Study results and caveats: HLA-A and HLA-B allele assignments for most subjects were reportedly predicted accurately using TCR beta sequences.

Per the germline V gene, CDR1 is MNHEY and CDR2 is SMNVEV (reference sequence). The CDR3 is 14 residues long. V lost 3 bases and J lost 0; bases outside the gene matches: 2. This clone was detected once. Its specificity is not known. This receptor was identified in a man under 40 in good health and CMV-seronegative. The rearrangement joins TRBV27 to TRBJ2-7; the match to TRBD2 covers 7 bases. The specimen sequenced was PBMCs. The CDR3 sequence: CASSFGGSSYEQYF. CDR3 sequence (DNA): TGTGCCAGCAGTTTCGGGGGGAGCTCCTACGAGCAGTACTTC.